This T cell receptor beta chain derives from a study of blood T cells in healthy people across ages. Study-wide points: In long-lived donors, naive CD4+ cell counts and diversity exceeded those of aged donors.

In its sample, this clonotype was seen once. Its cognate antigen is unknown. PCR was performed a second time for roughly 7 to 11 cycles using a sample-barcoded 5' primer and a J-beta primer mix. Sequencing of every sample gave 2.5 million or more CDR3-containing paired-end reads. MiXCR, run by TCRdb on the 5' RACE reads, gives a single entry per CDR3 protein. The repertoire consists of around 1,900,000 distinct CDR3 sequences, with about two fifths occurring once and the leading ten covering roughly 23%. This sequence originates from a human donor in good health. Sequenced input: blood.

CDR3 amino acids: CASRGGNLNYGYTF. The CDR3 bases are TGTGCCAGCAGGGGGGGGAACCTTAACTATGGCTACACCTTC. The V gene is TRBV2, the J gene TRBJ1-2; perhaps TRBD1 as D (5 bases). Per germline, CDR1 SNHLY and CDR2 FYNNEI. Trimming removed 6 bases from V and 1 base from J, with 12 bases in between. The CDR3 has 14 amino acids.